The present T cell receptor beta chain was sequenced within a study of blood T cell repertoires in COVID-19. Looking at the study overall: Sites across the United States, Italy and Spain contributed samples from acute and convalescent COVID-19. Nucleic acid was either cDNA or gDNA, and it came from T cells, B-cell-depleted T cells, or PBMCs.

V was clipped by 3 bases and J by 8 bases, with 14 bases between them. The CDR3 contains 13 residues. Per germline, CDR1 SGDLS and CDR2 YYNGEE. This clone was seen a few times. Original data processing: Estimated nucleated cell counts came from reference gene primer amplification. Generated by immunoSEQ multiplex PCR, the TCRdb table keeps only in-frame clones and is missing some. V and J calls and clone size are given by that table; D and trimming were obtained from the DNA. The table includes roughly 350,000 clones, around 84% detected once. The chain joins TRBV9 to TRBJ1-2; D is unclear. The sequencing input was peripheral blood. The clonotype was recovered from a woman aged 18-29 years with acute or convalescent COVID-19. In DNA form, the CDR3 reads TGTGCCAGCAGCGCAAAAGAGGGAGAAGGCTACACCTTC. This translates into CASSAKEGEGYTF.